A selection of T cell receptor beta chains follows, all from one sample in a study of OX40 agonist ivuxolimab in advanced cancers. Sequencing was performed with immunoSEQ multiplex PCR; in TCRdb, only in-frame clones are kept and a portion is missing. This sample yields about 100,000 clones, of which 75% to 90% are seen a single time; approximately 0.16% belongs to the top ten. The input for sequencing was CD4+ or CD8+ T cells sorted from blood, taken in a trial of the OX40 agonist ivuxolimab. Receptors originate from an adult with an advanced solid tumor such as melanoma, head and neck, liver or kidney cancer. Each CDR3 is given with its conserved first and last residue. D genes are given only for firm matches. Size is omitted from some rows. Given values are once, few, many or a class for expanded clones.

J gene | clone size | V gene | D gene | CDR3 protein | CDR3 DNA
TRBJ2-4 | - | TRBV28 | - | CASSPRGDIQYF | TGTGCCAGCAGTCCCAGGGGGGACATTCAGTACTTC
TRBJ1-4 | once | TRBV11-2 | - | CASSSPPWGTGANEKLFF | TGTGCCAGCAGCTCCCCTCCGTGGGGGACGGGGGCTAATGAAAAACTGTTTTTT
TRBJ2-2 | - | TRBV10-1 | TRBD1 | CASILRQGRDTGELFF | TGCGCCAGCATCCTTCGACAGGGTCGGGACACCGGGGAGCTGTTTTTT
TRBJ1-1 | - | TRBV7-8 | - | CASSFGTGRSGAFF | TGTGCCAGCAGCTTCGGGACCGGTCGATCCGGGGCTTTCTTT
TRBJ1-1 | few | TRBV10-1 | - | CASSESQGFTEAFF | TGCGCCAGCAGTGAGTCTCAGGGGTTCACTGAAGCTTTCTTT
TRBJ2-1 | - | TRBV6-5 | TRBD1 | CASHRDRVNNEQFF | TGTGCCAGCCACCGGGACAGGGTTAACAATGAGCAGTTCTTC
TRBJ2-1 | - | TRBV7-9 | - | CASSNEQFF | TGTGCCAGCAGTAATGAGCAGTTCTTC
TRBJ1-4 | - | TRBV6-6 | - | CASSYYEKLFF | TGTGCCAGCAGTTACTACGAAAAACTGTTTTTT
TRBJ2-2 | - | TRBV9 | - | CASSPLAGPNTGELFF | TGTGCCAGCAGCCCCTTAGCAGGGCCGAACACCGGGGAGCTGTTTTTT
TRBJ2-3 | - | TRBV19 | - | CASSIGPGVTDTQYF | TGTGCCAGTAGTATAGGGCCGGGAGTCACAGATACGCAGTATTTT
TRBJ2-3 | - | TRBV9 | TRBD2 | CASSVGAGVADTQYF | TGTGCCAGCAGCGTAGGGGCGGGAGTGGCAGATACGCAGTATTTT
TRBJ2-7 | - | TRBV7-9 | - | CASSTDVYEQYF | TGTGCCAGCAGCACGGACGTGTACGAGCAGTACTTC
TRBJ1-1 | - | TRBV12-5 | TRBD1 | CASGRTGREAFF | TGTGCTAGTGGCCGGACAGGGCGTGAAGCTTTCTTT
TRBJ2-3 | - | TRBV5-1 | TRBD2 | CASSQAGGSTDTQYF | TGCGCCAGCAGCCAAGCGGGGGGGAGCACAGATACGCAGTATTTT
TRBJ1-4 | - | TRBV10-1 | TRBD1 | CASSAGTANEKLFF | TGCGCCAGCAGTGCCGGGACAGCTAATGAAAAACTGTTTTTT
TRBJ2-1 | - | TRBV30 | TRBD2 | CAWSVPGAGLGGYNEQFF | TGTGCCTGGAGTGTACCAGGTGCGGGACTAGGGGGGTACAATGAGCAGTTCTTC
TRBJ2-7 | - | TRBV5-1 | - | CASSTTYEQYF | TGCGCCAGCAGCACAACCTACGAGCAGTACTTC
TRBJ1-2 | - | TRBV6-5 | - | CASRELGLLYGYTF | TGTGCCAGCAGGGAGCTGGGGCTACTCTATGGCTACACCTTC
TRBJ2-6 | - | TRBV29-1 | TRBD2 | CSVPTSGGSGANVLTF | TGCAGCGTTCCGACTAGCGGGGGATCTGGGGCCAACGTCCTGACTTTC
TRBJ1-1 | - | TRBV5-8 | TRBD1 | CASSLRGQGSRAFF | TGTGCCAGCAGCTTGCGCGGACAGGGGTCTCGAGCTTTCTTT
TRBJ1-5 | - | TRBV6-1 | TRBD1 | CASSRAGTGNQPQHF | TGTGCCAGCAGCCGGGCCGGGACAGGGAATCAGCCCCAGCATTTT
TRBJ2-7 | - | TRBV7-6 | TRBD1 | CASRDGTGPSYEQYF | TGTGCCAGCAGGGACGGGACAGGGCCTTCCTACGAGCAGTACTTC
TRBJ1-2 | - | TRBV4-2 | - | CASRQIGQITGGYTF | TGTGCCAGCAGACAGATAGGACAAATCACTGGAGGCTACACCTTC
TRBJ1-2 | - | TRBV28 | TRBD1 | CASQIPGTGSGYTF | TGTGCCAGCCAAATCCCCGGGACAGGCTCTGGCTACACCTTC
TRBJ2-7 | - | TRBV28 | - | CASSNPEPTSYEQYF | TGTGCCAGCAGTAACCCCGAGCCCACCTCCTACGAGCAGTACTTC
TRBJ1-1 | - | TRBV29-1 | TRBD1 | CSVRQGSTEAFF | TGCAGCGTCCGACAGGGGAGCACTGAAGCTTTCTTT
TRBJ2-3 | - | TRBV18 | TRBD2 | CASSPPGLAGGRTADTQYF | TGTGCCAGCTCACCACCGGGACTAGCGGGGGGGCGTACAGCAGATACGCAGTATTTT
TRBJ2-1 | - | TRBV4-1 | TRBD2 | CASSQDRSSGRHEQFF | TGCGCCAGCAGCCAAGATCGGTCTAGCGGGAGGCATGAGCAGTTCTTC
TRBJ1-1 | once | TRBV10-3 | - | CAISEPGREAFF | TGTGCCATCAGTGAGCCGGGGCGGGAAGCTTTCTTT
TRBJ1-4 | - | TRBV5-1 | - | CASSRRGVEEKLFF | TGCGCCAGCAGCCGGCGTGGGGTCGAGGAAAAACTGTTTTTT
TRBJ2-7 | - | TRBV10-3 | - | CAIKGGTYEQYF | TGTGCCATCAAGGGGGGAACCTACGAGCAGTACTTC
TRBJ2-2 | - | TRBV5-8 | - | CASSPGARAPTSLTGELFF | TGTGCCAGCAGCCCCGGCGCGCGTGCACCGACTAGTCTCACCGGGGAGCTGTTTTTT
TRBJ2-6 | - | TRBV13 | - | CASSLQAGWSNVLTF | TGTGCCAGCAGCTTACAGGCAGGGTGGTCCAACGTCCTGACTTTC
TRBJ2-7 | - | TRBV4-1 | TRBD1 | CASSQDLGQGREQYF | TGCGCCAGCAGCCAAGATCTGGGACAGGGCCGCGAGCAGTACTTC
TRBJ1-2 | few | TRBV28 | TRBD1 | CASRPPGGAFYGYTF | TGTGCCAGCAGGCCACCAGGGGGCGCGTTCTATGGCTACACCTTC
TRBJ2-5 | once | TRBV19 | - | CASSGRTRGGETQYF | TGTGCCAGTAGTGGCCGGACTAGAGGGGGTGAGACCCAGTACTTC
TRBJ2-7 | once | TRBV28 | - | CASRGPYRTLQSYEQYF | TGTGCCAGCAGGGGCCCGTACCGCACACTTCAATCCTACGAGCAGTACTTC
TRBJ2-5 | - | TRBV27 | - | CASSSTGGGQETQYF | TGTGCCAGCAGTTCCACAGGAGGGGGGCAAGAGACCCAGTACTTC
TRBJ1-1 | once | TRBV29-1 | - | CSVEKGMNTEAFF | TGCAGCGTTGAAAAGGGCATGAACACTGAAGCTTTCTTT
TRBJ1-4 | - | TRBV2 | - | CASSDHQGGTEKLFF | TGTGCCAGCAGTGACCACCAGGGAGGGACTGAAAAACTGTTTTTT